This T cell receptor beta chain was identified during a study of T cells in Graves' hyperthyroidism and ophthalmopathy. These patients, aged 18 to 65, had recently diagnosed hyperthyroidism lasting under 2 months. At first hyperthyroidism diagnosis, before any ophthalmopathy symptoms, the blood sample was collected. Study-wide findings and caveats: Ophthalmopathy onset followed model prediction by a median roughly six months.

On this clonotype itself: The antigen is undetermined. A read error may explain this, as a much larger clone is one base away.

Germline V gives CDR1 SGHRS, CDR2 YFSETQ. The CDR3 length is 16 residues. It was RNA transcripts that yielded the amplified TCR beta CDR3 regions. Initially, a first-round RT-PCR of the TCR CDR3 employed the HTBI primer set. MiXCR was run by TCRdb on the multiplex PCR reads, yielding one entry per CDR3 protein. The table lists over 700,000 distinct CDR3 sequences, about 17% of them singletons. Material for sequencing was blood. This chain uses TRBV5-1 with TRBJ2-7; 10 bases are shared with TRBD1. This TCR came from a woman between 45 and 65 years old with Graves' hyperthyroidism that later progressed to Graves' ophthalmopathy. CDR3 coding DNA: TGCGCCAGCAGCTTGTCTGGGACAGGGGCCTCCTACGGGCAGTACTTC. It translates to CASSLSGTGASYGQYF.